What follows are 11 T cell receptor beta chains derived from one specimen sequenced in a study of tumor-infiltrating lymphocytes in localized non-small cell lung cancer. Some clones are missing from TCRdb's copy, which holds only in-frame ones; the method was immunoSEQ multiplex PCR. In the table there are 21,000 or so clones, nearly 80% of which are singletons. Input material: lung tumor tissue. The receptors come from a human donor with non-small cell lung cancer.

The chain joins TRBV4-2 to TRBJ2-3; 11 bases fit TRBD2. From germline, CDR1 is LGHNA and CDR2 YNFKEQ. The CDR3 spans 17 residues. Trimming cost V 0 bases and J 5 bases; bases outside gene matches: 7. The CDR3 region has the DNA TGTGCCAGCAGCCAAGAATCCCTAGCGGGAGGTGGAGATACGCAGTATTTT. Translation: CASSQESLAGGGDTQYF.

The chain uses TRBV10-3 and TRBJ2-7, with D uncertain. The CDR3 runs to 14 residues. The V end was cut by 4 bases, the J end by 1 base, with 11 bases between. The V gene's germline CDR1 is ENHRY and CDR2 SYGVKD. For the CDR3, the DNA is TGTGCCATCAGTGCATGGCCTATTTCCTACGAGCAGTACTTC. This gives the protein CAISAWPISYEQYF.

The rearrangement uses TRBV2 and TRBJ1-1, with D perhaps matching TRBD1 (6 bases). Germline CDR1 reads SNHLY; CDR2 reads FYNNEI. V lost 6 bases and J 11 bases, leaving 16 bases between the germline ends. The CDR3 has 12 residues. Here the CDR3 DNA reads TGTGCCAGCAGAGAGACAGGAACTCGGGCTTTCTTT. Protein product: CASRETGTRAFF.

V usage is TRBV28 and J usage is TRBJ2-4, with D unclear. The CDR3 totals 13 residues. V lost 2 bases and J lost 6, with 8 bases in between. Germline assignment: CDR1 MDHEN and CDR2 SYDVKM. DNA for the CDR3: TGTGCCAGCAGTTTAATGGGCAGAAACATTCAGTACTTC. Translating it yields CASSLMGRNIQYF.

Comment on this clone: This CDR3 is also generated by other DNA sequences in the sample. The chain uses TRBV4-3 and TRBJ1-3; TRBD1 might be the D (5 bases). Trimming stripped 0 bases from V and 3 bases from J, with 15 bases between. Per the germline V gene, CDR1 is LGHNA and CDR2 is YSLEER. The CDR3 sequence is 17 residues long. In nucleotides, the CDR3 is TGCGCCAGCAGCCAAGATCTGGGGAGGGGAAGTGGAAACACCATATATTTT. Translating it yields CASSQDLGRGSGNTIYF.

This chain uses TRBV30 with TRBJ2-7; D tentatively reads TRBD1 or TRBD2 (6 bases each). With 0 bases removed from V and 1 base from J, the gap between germline ends came to 13 bases. The CDR3 is 15 residues long. CDR1 is GTSNPN, CDR2 SVGIG, per germline (reference sequence). CDR3 sequence: CAWSVGGAGSYEQYF. CDR3 sequence (DNA): TGTGCCTGGAGTGTGGGGGGCGCCGGGTCCTACGAGCAGTACTTC.

The chain employs TRBV5-4 and TRBJ1-4; 8 positions agree with TRBD1. Trimming removed 0 bases from V and 11 bases from J; junction bases left unmatched: 0. CDR1 and CDR2 from the germline V gene are SGHNT and YYREEE (reference sequence). This CDR3 spans 12 amino acids. CDR3 amino acids: CASSLDRGKLFF. The CDR3 coding sequence is TGTGCCAGCAGCTTGGACAGGGGGAAACTGTTTTTT.

DNA for the CDR3: TGTGCCAGCACCCACAGGGATCCCACAGATACGCAGTATTTT. Protein: CASTHRDPTDTQYF. The chain combines TRBV7-6 with TRBJ2-3; D may be TRBD1 (6 bases). The CDR3 consists of 14 residues. Trimming cost V 7 bases and J 2 bases, with 13 bases left between them. Per the germline V gene, CDR1 is SGHVS and CDR2 is FNYEAQ.

This clone was counted only a few times. This chain joins TRBV7-9 and TRBJ1-3, with 7 bases that match TRBD1. Germline lookup yields CDR1 SEHNR and CDR2 FQNEAQ (reference sequence). Trimming cost V 4 bases and J 2 bases; bases outside gene matches: 8. The CDR3 is made up of 16 amino acids. CDR3 residues: CASSSPDREAGNTIYF. The DNA for the CDR3 is TGTGCCAGCAGCTCCCCCGACAGGGAGGCTGGAAACACCATATATTTT.

The chain couples TRBV6-6 to TRBJ1-1, with D possibly TRBD1 on 5 matching bases. Germline CDR1 and CDR2: MNHNY and SVGAGI (reference sequence). V gave up 2 bases and J gave up 1 base, with 8 bases separating them. The length of the CDR3 is 14 residues. CDR3 region: CASSYTGENTEAFF. CDR3 nucleotide sequence: TGTGCCAGCAGTTACACGGGGGAGAACACTGAAGCTTTCTTT.

The V and J genes are TRBV7-8 and TRBJ2-5; 14 positions agree with TRBD2. The J segment lost 6 bases and the V segment lost 0 bases, leaving 9 bases of the junction unmatched. Germline V lookup: CDR1 SGHVS, CDR2 FQNEAQ. The CDR3 runs 18 residues. This CDR3 reads CASSLAPPTSGREQTQYF. The CDR3 nucleotides are TGTGCCAGCAGCTTAGCACCCCCGACTAGCGGGAGGGAGCAGACCCAGTACTTC.